This TCR beta chain was identified during a study of cytomegalovirus exposure and HLA in healthy donors. With 60 Vbeta and 13 Jbeta primers, the PCR was carried out. Produced via immunoSEQ multiplex PCR; TCRdb's table is partial and in-frame only. Here the sample spans about 130,000 clones, approximately 84% being singletons. V was pared by 4 bases and J by 6 bases, with 11 bases between. The CDR3 sequence is 13 residues long. CDR1 and CDR2 from the germline V gene are SGHDN and FVKESK. General study findings and limits: In a later analysis, TCR beta V- and J-gene trimming showed a link to a missense DCLRE1C variant. Researchers reportedly found TCR beta sequences accurately predicted most subjects' HLA-A and HLA-B alleles. Researchers catalogued around 150 TCR beta chains as cytomegalovirus-associated.

This clone was observed a handful of times. What it binds is not known. The clonotype was recovered from a man between 18 and 35 years old in good health and CMV-seropositive. Sequences were obtained from PBMCs. This chain links TRBV14 with TRBJ2-3; D is perhaps TRBD1 (5 bases). The CDR3 region is CASSRTTRDTQYF. The CDR3 nucleotides read TGTGCCAGCAGCCGGACAACAAGGGATACGCAGTATTTT.